The rows below give T cell receptor beta chains drawn from one sample of a study of CD8 T cells in ankylosing spondylitis. TCRdb used MiXCR to reprocess the 5' RACE reads, holding one entry per CDR3 protein. The sample shows 150,000 to 200,000 distinct CDR3 sequences, roughly 11% of them seen only once. Material for sequencing was blood, either unsorted or a sorted T cell fraction (not recorded which). These receptors came from a male donor with ankylosing spondylitis or in good health (not recorded which). Each CDR3 is given with its conserved first and last residue. A D gene is named only where the DNA matches it firmly. Clone size is not always given. Where it is, it says once, few, many or a class for expanded clones.

v_call	clone_size	d_call	j_call	cdr3_aa	cdr3_nt
TRBV7-8	many	.	TRBJ2-1	CASSLGSYEQFF	TGTGCCAGCAGCTTGGGGAGTTATGAGCAGTTCTTC
TRBV29-1	many	TRBD1	TRBJ2-2	CSVTGANTGELFF	TGCAGCGTGACAGGGGCGAACACCGGGGAGCTGTTTTTT
TRBV30	.	.	TRBJ1-2	CAWSEGQLIPIYGYTF	TGTGCCTGGAGCGAGGGGCAGCTCATACCGATCTATGGCTACACCTTC
TRBV6-4	many	.	TRBJ2-3	CASSGRQPLSTDTQYF	TGTGCCAGCAGTGGAAGACAGCCCCTTAGCACAGATACGCAGTATTTT
TRBV20-1	many	.	TRBJ1-5	CSAPGQPYSNQPQHF	TGCAGTGCACCCGGACAGCCGTATAGCAATCAGCCCCAGCATTTT
TRBV12-3/TRBV12-4	many	.	TRBJ2-2	CASSYSGSNTGELFF	TGTGCCAGCAGTTACTCGGGATCGAACACCGGGGAGCTGTTTTTT
TRBV28	many	.	TRBJ1-4	CAEGVGNEKLFF	TGTGCCGAAGGGGTTGGGAATGAAAAACTGTTTTTT
TRBV30	.	.	TRBJ2-1	CAWSVGGGKEQFF	TGTGCCTGGAGTGTAGGCGGCGGGAAAGAGCAGTTCTTC
TRBV15	many	.	TRBJ2-7	CATSREKVGEQYF	TGTGCCACCAGCAGAGAGAAGGTCGGAGAGCAGTACTTC
TRBV12-3/TRBV12-4	.	TRBD2	TRBJ2-1	CASSSQLGREGPILSYNEQFF	TGTGCCAGCAGTTCCCAACTGGGGCGGGAGGGCCCAATTCTATCCTACAATGAGCAGTTCTTC
TRBV7-2	.	TRBD2	TRBJ2-7	CASRTSGGASYEQYF	TGTGCCAGCAGGACTAGCGGGGGTGCCTCCTACGAGCAGTACTTC